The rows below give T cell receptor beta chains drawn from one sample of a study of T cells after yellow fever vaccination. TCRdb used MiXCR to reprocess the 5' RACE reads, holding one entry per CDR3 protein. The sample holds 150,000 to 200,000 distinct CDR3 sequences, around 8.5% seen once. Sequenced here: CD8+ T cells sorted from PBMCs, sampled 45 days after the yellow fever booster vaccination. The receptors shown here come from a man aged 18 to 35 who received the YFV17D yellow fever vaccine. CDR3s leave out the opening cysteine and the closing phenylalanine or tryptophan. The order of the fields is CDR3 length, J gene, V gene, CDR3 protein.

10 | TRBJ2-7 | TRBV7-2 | ASSSASYEQY
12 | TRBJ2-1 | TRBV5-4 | ASSLASRGYEQF
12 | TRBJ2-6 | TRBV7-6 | ASSSWARANVLT
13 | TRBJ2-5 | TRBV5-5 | ASSDGTVIEETQY
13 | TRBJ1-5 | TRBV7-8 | ASSTGPGANQPQH
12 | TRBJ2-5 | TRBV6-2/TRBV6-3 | ASSYGTGQETQY
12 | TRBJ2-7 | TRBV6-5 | ASSYSQQGYEQY
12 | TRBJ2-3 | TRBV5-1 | ASSEGQGTDTQY
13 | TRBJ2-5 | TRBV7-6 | ASSTSIAGQETQY
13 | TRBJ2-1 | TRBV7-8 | ASSFGVPSYNEQF
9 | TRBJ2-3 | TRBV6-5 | ASGQRDTQY
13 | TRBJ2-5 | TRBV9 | ASSVASGGEETQY
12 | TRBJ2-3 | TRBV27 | ASSLSAGTDTQY
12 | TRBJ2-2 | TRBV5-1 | ASSLNWGTGELF
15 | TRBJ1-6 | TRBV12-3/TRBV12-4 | ASSFEDRRHLNSPLH
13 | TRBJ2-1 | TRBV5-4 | ASSQRRTGWVEQF
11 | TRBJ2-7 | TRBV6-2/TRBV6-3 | ASSYTGLDEQY
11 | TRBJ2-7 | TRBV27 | ASKDGSSYEQY
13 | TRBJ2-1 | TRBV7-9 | ASSSGLAGYNEQF
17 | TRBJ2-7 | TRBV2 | ASSGERDRGSVLPYEQY
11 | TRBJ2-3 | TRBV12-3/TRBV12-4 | ASSEHFTDTQY
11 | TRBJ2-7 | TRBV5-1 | ASSLTSSYEQY
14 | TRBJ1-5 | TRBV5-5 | ASSLLQGFGNQPQH
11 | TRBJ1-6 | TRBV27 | ASGWTANSPLH
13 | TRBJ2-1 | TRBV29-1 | SVAFVGGPHNEQF
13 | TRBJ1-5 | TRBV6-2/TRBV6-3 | ASSEAVLINQPQH